The rows below give T cell receptor beta chains drawn from one sample of a study of T cell responses to AZD1222 COVID-19 vaccine. Here immunoSEQ multiplex PCR was the method, and the copy in TCRdb shows in-frame clones only, minus some. The data contain 130,000 to 150,000 clones, about 91% of them singletons. The starting material was peripheral blood, obtained 28 days after the second AZD1222 dose. Receptors originate from an adult who received the AZD1222 COVID-19 vaccine. CDR3s include the opening cysteine and the closing phenylalanine or tryptophan. The order of the fields is V gene, CDR3 length, J gene, clone size, D gene, CDR3 protein, CDR3 DNA. D genes are given only for firm matches. The size field is filled for only some rows; it gives once, few, many or a size class.

>TRBV27|13|TRBJ1-2|NA|TRBD1
CASRGTGVAGYTF
TGTGCCAGCAGGGGGACAGGGGTCGCTGGCTACACCTTC
>TRBV15|15|TRBJ1-2|NA|NA
CATSRDQAVTYGYTF
TGTGCCACCAGCAGAGATCAGGCAGTCACCTATGGCTACACCTTC
>TRBV11-2|14|TRBJ1-2|NA|NA
CASSSGGGFSGYTF
TGTGCCAGCAGCTCGGGCGGAGGGTTCAGTGGCTACACCTTC
>TRBV3-1/TRBV3-2|14|TRBJ1-4|once|NA
CASRLHRTNEKLFF
TGTGCCAGCCGACTCCACAGGACGAATGAAAAACTGTTTTTT
>TRBV7-2|15|TRBJ2-7|NA|TRBD2
CASSFRTSGEYEQYF
TGTGCCAGCAGCTTCCGGACTAGCGGGGAATACGAGCAGTACTTC
>TRBV19|14|TRBJ1-1|NA|NA
CASSLWSENTEAFF
TGTGCCAGTAGCCTGTGGTCCGAGAACACTGAAGCTTTCTTT
>TRBV29-1|11|TRBJ1-1|NA|NA
CSVLLNTEAFF
TGCAGCGTTCTACTGAACACTGAAGCTTTCTTT
>TRBV6-2/TRBV6-3|14|TRBJ1-1|once|NA
CASSYSTENTEAFF
TGTGCCAGCAGTTACTCGACAGAGAACACTGAAGCTTTCTTT
>TRBV6-1|15|TRBJ2-7|NA|NA
CASSEAWPGPYEQYF
TGTGCCAGCAGTGAAGCTTGGCCGGGGCCCTACGAGCAGTACTTC
>TRBV7-8|14|TRBJ1-2|few|TRBD1
CASTGTDPNYGYTF
TGTGCCAGTACCGGGACAGACCCTAACTATGGCTACACCTTC
>TRBV12-3/TRBV12-4|13|TRBJ2-7|once|NA
CASSKVLSREQYF
TGTGCCAGCAGTAAAGTGCTGTCTCGCGAGCAGTACTTC
>TRBV18|14|TRBJ1-2|NA|NA
CASSPPDPNYGYTF
TGTGCCAGCTCACCACCCGATCCGAACTATGGCTACACCTTC
>TRBV30|15|TRBJ2-2|NA|TRBD2
CAWRGTSGPTGELFF
TGTGCCTGGAGAGGGACTAGCGGACCCACCGGGGAGCTGTTTTTT
>TRBV19|18|TRBJ1-6|NA|NA
CASSIRQRSVAYNSPLHF
TGTGCCAGTAGTATTCGGCAAAGGAGTGTGGCCTATAATTCACCCCTCCACTTT
>TRBV27|16|TRBJ2-7|NA|NA
CASSLSFVRGGYEQYF
TGTGCCAGCAGTTTATCTTTCGTTAGGGGGGGATACGAGCAGTACTTC
>TRBV7-8|16|TRBJ1-4|NA|TRBD1
CASSLDRGPANEKLFF
TGTGCCAGCAGCTTAGACAGGGGGCCGGCTAATGAAAAACTGTTTTTT